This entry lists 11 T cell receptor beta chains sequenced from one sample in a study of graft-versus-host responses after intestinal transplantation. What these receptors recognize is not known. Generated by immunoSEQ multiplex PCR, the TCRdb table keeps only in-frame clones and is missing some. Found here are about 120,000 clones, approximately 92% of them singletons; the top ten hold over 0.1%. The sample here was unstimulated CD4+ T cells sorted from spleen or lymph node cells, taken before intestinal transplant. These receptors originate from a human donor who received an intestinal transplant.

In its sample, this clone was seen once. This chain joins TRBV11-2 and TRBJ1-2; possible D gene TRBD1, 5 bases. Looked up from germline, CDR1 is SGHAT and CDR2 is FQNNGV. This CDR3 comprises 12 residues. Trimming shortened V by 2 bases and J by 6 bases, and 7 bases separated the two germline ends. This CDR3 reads CASSLRGDGYTF. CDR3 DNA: TGTGCCAGCAGCTTAAGGGGAGATGGCTACACCTTC.

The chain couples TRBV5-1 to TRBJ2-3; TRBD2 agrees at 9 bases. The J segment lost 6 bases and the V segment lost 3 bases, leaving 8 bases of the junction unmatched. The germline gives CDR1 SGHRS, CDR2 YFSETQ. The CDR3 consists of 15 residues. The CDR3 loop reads CASSSVAGGKDTQYF. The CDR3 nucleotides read TGCGCCAGCAGCTCCGTTGCGGGGGGGAAGGATACGCAGTATTTT.

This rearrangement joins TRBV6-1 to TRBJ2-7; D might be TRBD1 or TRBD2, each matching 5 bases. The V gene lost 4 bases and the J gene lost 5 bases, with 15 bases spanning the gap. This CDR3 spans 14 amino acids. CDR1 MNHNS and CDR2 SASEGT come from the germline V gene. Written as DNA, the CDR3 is TGTGCCAGCAGTGGGGACGGGCGTGGACACGAGCAGTACTTC. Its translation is CASSGDGRGHEQYF.

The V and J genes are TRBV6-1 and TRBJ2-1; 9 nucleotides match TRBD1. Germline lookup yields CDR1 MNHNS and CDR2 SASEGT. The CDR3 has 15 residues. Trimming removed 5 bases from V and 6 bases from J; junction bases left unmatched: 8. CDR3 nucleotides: TGTGCCAGCAGTATAGGGACAGGGACCCTCAATGAGCAGTTCTTC. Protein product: CASSIGTGTLNEQFF.

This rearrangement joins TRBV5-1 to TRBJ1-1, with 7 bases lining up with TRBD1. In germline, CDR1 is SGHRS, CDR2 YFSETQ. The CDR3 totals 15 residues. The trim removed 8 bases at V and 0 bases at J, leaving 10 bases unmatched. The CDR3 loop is CASQRQGALNTEAFF. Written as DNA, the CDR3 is TGCGCCAGTCAAAGACAGGGCGCGTTGAACACTGAAGCTTTCTTT.

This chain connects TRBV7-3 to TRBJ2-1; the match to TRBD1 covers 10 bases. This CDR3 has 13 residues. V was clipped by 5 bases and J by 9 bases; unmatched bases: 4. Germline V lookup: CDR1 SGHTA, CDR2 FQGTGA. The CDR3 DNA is TGTGCCAGCAGCGTGGACAGGGGGGGTGAGCAGTTCTTC. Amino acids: CASSVDRGGEQFF.

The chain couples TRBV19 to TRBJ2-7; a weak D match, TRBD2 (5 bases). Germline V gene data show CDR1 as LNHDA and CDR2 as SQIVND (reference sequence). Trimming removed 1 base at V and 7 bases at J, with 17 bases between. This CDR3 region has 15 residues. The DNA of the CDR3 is TGTGCCAGTAGTATAGGGCGGACTCTGACCGATGAGCAGTACTTC. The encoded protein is CASSIGRTLTDEQYF.

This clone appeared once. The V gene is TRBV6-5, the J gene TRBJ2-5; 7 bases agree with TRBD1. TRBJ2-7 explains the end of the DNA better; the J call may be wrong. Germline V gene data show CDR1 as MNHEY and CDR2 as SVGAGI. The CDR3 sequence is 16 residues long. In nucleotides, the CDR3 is TGTGCCAGCAGTTACTCGGGGCACAGGGGCTCCTACGAGCAGTACTTC. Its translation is CASSYSGHRGSYEQYF.

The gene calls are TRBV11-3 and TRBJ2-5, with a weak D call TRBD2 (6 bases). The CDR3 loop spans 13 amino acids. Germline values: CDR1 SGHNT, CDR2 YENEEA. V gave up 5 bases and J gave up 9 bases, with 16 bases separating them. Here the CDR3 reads CASSRETISAQYF. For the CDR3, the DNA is TGTGCCAGCAGCCGGGAGACTATATCGGCCCAGTACTTC. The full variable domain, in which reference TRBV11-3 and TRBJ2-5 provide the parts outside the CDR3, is EAGVVQSPRYKIIEKKQPVAFWCNPISGHNTLYWYLQNLGQGPELLIRYENEEAVDDSQLPKDRFSAERLKGVDSTLKIQPAELGDSAVYLCASSRETISAQYFGPGTRLLVL.

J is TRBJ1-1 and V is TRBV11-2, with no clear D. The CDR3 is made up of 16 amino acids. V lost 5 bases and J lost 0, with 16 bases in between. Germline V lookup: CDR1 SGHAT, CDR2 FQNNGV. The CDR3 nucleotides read TGTGCCAGCAGCGAGAGGAGGAGAACAATGAACACTGAAGCTTTCTTT. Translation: CASSERRRTMNTEAFF.

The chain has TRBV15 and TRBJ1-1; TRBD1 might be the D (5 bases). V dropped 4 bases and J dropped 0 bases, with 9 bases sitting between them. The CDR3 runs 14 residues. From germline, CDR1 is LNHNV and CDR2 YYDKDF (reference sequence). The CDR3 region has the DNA TGTGCCACCAGCATCGGGACGGTGAACACTGAAGCTTTCTTT. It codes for CATSIGTVNTEAFF.